These 15 T cell receptor beta chains were all obtained from the same sample, sequenced in a study of patients and donors after allogeneic stem cell transplantation. TCRdb redid the calling of the RT-PCR reads with MiXCR, one entry per CDR3 protein. The table shows tens of thousands of distinct CDR3 sequences, with about 26% occurring only once. The specimen sequenced was blood, either unsorted or a sorted T cell fraction (not recorded which). The source is a human donor who was either an allogeneic HSCT recipient or a stem cell or donor lymphocyte infusion donor (not recorded which). It is not recorded whose cells these are; they may come from a transplant donor.

This clonotype has only a few counts. The chain has TRBV7-8 and TRBJ2-1; 10 nucleotides match TRBD2. Germline values: CDR1 SGHVS, CDR2 FQNEAQ. Trimming took 5 bases from V and 6 from J; bases not matched to a gene: 10. CDR3 length: 16 amino acids. CDR3 protein: CASSRPGLAVGNEQFF. Here the CDR3 DNA reads TGTGCCAGCAGCCGTCCCGGACTAGCGGTAGGCAATGAGCAGTTCTTC.

This clonotype appeared a few times. The chain links TRBV2 to TRBJ2-1; D ambiguous. V was cut by 6 bases and J by 7 bases, with 7 bases left in between. CDR1 SNHLY and CDR2 FYNNEI come from the germline V gene. The CDR3 loop spans 11 amino acids. CDR3: CASSAGNEQFF. CDR3 sequence (DNA): TGTGCCAGCAGCGCCGGAAATGAGCAGTTCTTC.

CDR3 residues: CASSFAGEAFF. CDR3 DNA sequence: TGCGCCAGCAGCTTCGCAGGAGAAGCTTTCTTT. The chain is built from TRBV5-1 and TRBJ1-1; D remains ambiguous. The V and J ends lost 2 bases and 8 bases respectively, with 7 bases between them. This CDR3 is built from 11 residues. Germline V gene sequence: CDR1 SGHRS, CDR2 YFSETQ.

This clonotype was detected a few times. The gene calls are TRBV7-2 and TRBJ2-1; D is possibly TRBD2 (6 bases). Germline values: CDR1 SGHTA, CDR2 FQGNSA. V was pared by 5 bases and J by 3 bases, with 11 bases between. CDR3 length: 14 residues. The CDR3 coding sequence is TGTGCCAGCAGCCCCGGGACTCACTACAATGAGCAGTTCTTC. Translating gives CASSPGTHYNEQFF.

This clonotype was seen a handful of times. The chain uses TRBV5-4 and TRBJ1-6; D ambiguous. The CDR3 spans 16 residues. Trimming removed 0 bases from V and 0 bases from J, with 7 bases in between. Germline V gene lookup returns CDR1 SGHNT and CDR2 YYREEE (reference sequence). DNA for the CDR3: TGTGCCAGCAGCTTGGACGGCAGCTCCTATAATTCACCCCTCCACTTT. Its protein is CASSLDGSSYNSPLHF. Based on the CDR3 plus reference TRBV5-4 and TRBJ1-6, the full variable domain is ETGVTQSPTHLIKTRGQQVTLRCSSQSGHNTVSWYQQALGQGPQFIFQYYREEENGRGNFPPRFSGLQFPNYSSELNVNALELDDSALYLCASSLDGSSYNSPLHFGNGTRLTVT.

This clonotype turned up a few times. The rearrangement links TRBV4-2 to TRBJ1-2; D is unclear. There are 17 residues in the CDR3. The germline V gene has CDR1 LGHNA and CDR2 YNFKEQ. The ends were cut back, 0 bases at V and 4 bases at J, with 18 bases in the middle. Here the CDR3 DNA reads TGTGCCAGCAGCCAAGATGATAACCGGGAGGCTGGCTATGGCTACACCTTC. Its protein is CASSQDDNREAGYGYTF.

This clonotype was detected a few times. The CDR3 region is CASSEEVGEQFF. CDR3 coding DNA: TGTGCCAGCAGTGAAGAGGTTGGTGAGCAGTTCTTC. The J gene is TRBJ2-1, the V gene TRBV2; D call uncertain. The CDR3 extends over 12 amino acids. Trimming cost V 1 base and J 9 bases, with 7 bases left between them. The V gene's germline CDR1 is SNHLY and CDR2 FYNNEI.

This chain uses TRBV3-1 with TRBJ2-5, with D possibly TRBD2 on 6 matching bases. Trimming took off 2 bases at V and 1 base at J, with 14 bases between the two ends. The CDR3 extends over 16 amino acids. The germline V gene encodes CDR1 LGHDT and CDR2 YNNKEL (reference sequence). The CDR3, as DNA: TGTGCCAGCAGCCAACAAGGCGGGGTCTCCCAAGAGACCCAGTACTTC. It translates to CASSQQGGVSQETQYF.

The chain uses TRBV10-3 and TRBJ2-2; the match to TRBD2 covers 10 bases. In germline, CDR1 is ENHRY, CDR2 SYGVKD. The CDR3 sequence is 14 residues long. J lost 1 base, V lost 10 bases, and 3 bases had no gene match. Here the CDR3 DNA reads TGTGCCACCTCTAGCGGGAGGAACACCGGGGAGCTGTTTTTT. Translating it yields CATSSGRNTGELFF.

V gene TRBV27 combines with J gene TRBJ1-4; 9 nucleotides line up with TRBD1. The CDR3 runs to 15 residues. J gave up 8 bases and V 4 bases, and 8 bases lay outside the gene matches. The germline V gene has CDR1 MNHEY and CDR2 SMNVEV (reference sequence). The CDR3 sequence: CASSSLGQGEEKLFF. CDR3 nucleotide sequence: TGTGCCAGCAGTTCATTGGGACAGGGTGAGGAAAAACTGTTTTTT.

The V and J genes are TRBV15 and TRBJ1-2; D is uncertain. CDR1 and CDR2 from the germline V gene are LNHNV and YYDKDF (reference sequence). The V gene lost 0 bases and the J gene lost 5 bases, with 4 bases spanning the gap. The CDR3 covers 12 residues. This CDR3 reads CATSREGYGYTF. CDR3 DNA sequence: TGTGCCACCAGCAGAGAAGGGTATGGCTACACCTTC.

In its sample, this clonotype was seen a few times. V is TRBV11-1 and J is TRBJ2-1; 7 nucleotides match TRBD1. The CDR3 length is 17 residues. The ends lost 1 base at V and 7 bases at J; junction bases unmatched: 13. The germline CDR1 and CDR2 sequences are SGHAT and FQDESV (reference sequence). The CDR3 DNA reads as TGTGCCAGCAGCTTAGAGGCCCCGCCAGGGGGTAGGAATGAGCAGTTCTTC. It encodes CASSLEAPPGGRNEQFF.

This clonotype was counted once. V usage is TRBV20-1 and J usage is TRBJ2-7; 12 bases align to TRBD2. The CDR3 is 15 amino acids. Germline V gene lookup returns CDR1 DFQATT and CDR2 SNEGSKA (reference sequence). Trimming removed 3 bases from V and 5 bases from J; junction bases left unmatched: 8. Written as DNA, the CDR3 is TGCAGTGCTAGGACCGGGACTAGCGGGTTTAACGAGCAGTACTTC. Translated, it gives CSARTGTSGFNEQYF.

The J gene is TRBJ1-3, the V gene TRBV7-8; 7 bases are a match to TRBD1. The CDR3 runs 14 residues. Per germline, CDR1 SGHVS and CDR2 FQNEAQ. V lost 1 base, J lost 4 bases, and 1 base stayed unmatched. For the CDR3, the DNA is TGTGCCAGCAGCTTAGGACAGGGAGGAAACACCATATATTTT. Its translation is CASSLGQGGNTIYF.

The rearrangement joins TRBV15 to TRBJ1-2; D not certain. Trimming cost V 4 bases and J 5 bases, with 14 bases left between them. CDR1 is LNHNV and CDR2 is YYDKDF in the germline V gene (reference sequence). The CDR3 sequence is 14 residues long. The CDR3 DNA reads TGTGCCACCAGCACCCTCTCGGGTTTTTATGGCTACACCTTC. The encoded protein is CATSTLSGFYGYTF.